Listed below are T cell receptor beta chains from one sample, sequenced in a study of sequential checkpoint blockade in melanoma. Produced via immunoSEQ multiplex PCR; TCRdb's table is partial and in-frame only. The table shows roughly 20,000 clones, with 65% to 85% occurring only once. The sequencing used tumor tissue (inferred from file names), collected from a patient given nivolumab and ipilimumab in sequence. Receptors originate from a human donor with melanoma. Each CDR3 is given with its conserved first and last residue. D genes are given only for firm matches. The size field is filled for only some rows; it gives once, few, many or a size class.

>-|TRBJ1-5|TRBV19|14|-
TGTGCCAGTAGTATAAAAGTGAGCAATCAGCCCCAGCATTTT
CASSIKVSNQPQHF
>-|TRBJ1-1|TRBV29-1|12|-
TGCAGCGTGAGGCCTGGGAGCACTGAAGCTTTCTTT
CSVRPGSTEAFF
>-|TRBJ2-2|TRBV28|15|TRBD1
TGTGCCAGCAGTTTTACAGGGGTGAACACCGGGGAGCTGTTTTTT
CASSFTGVNTGELFF
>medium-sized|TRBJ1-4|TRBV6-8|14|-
TGTGCCAGCAGTGCAGGGGATTCTTATGAAAAACTGTTTTTT
CASSAGDSYEKLFF
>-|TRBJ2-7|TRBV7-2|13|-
TGTGCCAGCAGCTTAGCCCCGTTCTACGAGCAGTACTTC
CASSLAPFYEQYF
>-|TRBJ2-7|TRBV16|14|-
TGTGCCAGCAGGTCCCGAGGGGGGAGGTACGAGCAGTACTTC
CASRSRGGRYEQYF
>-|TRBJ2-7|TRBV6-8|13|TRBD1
TGTGCCAGCAGTGGCGGACAGGACTACGAGCAGTACTTC
CASSGGQDYEQYF
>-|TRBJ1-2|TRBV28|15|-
TGTGCCAGCAGTTCTTCCGGGGCGAATAACTATGGCTACACCTTC
CASSSSGANNYGYTF
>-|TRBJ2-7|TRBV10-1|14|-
TGCGCCAGCAGTGAGGGGGGAAGCCCCTACGAGCAGTACTTC
CASSEGGSPYEQYF
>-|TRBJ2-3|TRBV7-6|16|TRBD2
TGTGCCAGCAGCTTGGGACTAGCGGGAGTTCTGGATACGCAGTATTTT
CASSLGLAGVLDTQYF
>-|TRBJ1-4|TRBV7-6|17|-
TGTGCCAGCAGCTTACAGGCGGGTTTCGTGGCTAATGAAAAACTGTTTTTT
CASSLQAGFVANEKLFF
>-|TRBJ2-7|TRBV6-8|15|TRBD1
TGTGCCAGCAGTTCCTCCGGGACAGGGAGGCGCGAGCAGTACTTC
CASSSSGTGRREQYF
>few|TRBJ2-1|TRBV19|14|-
TGTGCCAGTAGTTCCCAGGGGTCCGACAATGAGCAGTTCTTC
CASSSQGSDNEQFF
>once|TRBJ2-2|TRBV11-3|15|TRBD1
TGTGCCAGCAGCCCCAGGACAGGGGGCACCGGGGAGCTGTTTTTT
CASSPRTGGTGELFF
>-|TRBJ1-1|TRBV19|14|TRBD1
TGTGCCAGTAGGCCAGGGGGCCCGAACACTGAAGCTTTCTTT
CASRPGGPNTEAFF
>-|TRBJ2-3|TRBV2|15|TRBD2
TGTGCCAGCAGCTCCCGGGGGGGATTCACAGATACGCAGTATTTT
CASSSRGGFTDTQYF
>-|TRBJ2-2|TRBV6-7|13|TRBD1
TGTGCCACATCGACAGGGCTCGCCGGGGAGCTGTTTTTT
CATSTGLAGELFF
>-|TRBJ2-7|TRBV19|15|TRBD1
TGTGCCAGTAGTTCCTTTACAGGGGGCGTCTACGAGCAGTACTTC
CASSSFTGGVYEQYF
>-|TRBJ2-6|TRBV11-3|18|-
TGTGCCAGCAGCTTGGGAGAGATCAGGAGCTCTGGGGCCAACGTCCTGACTTTC
CASSLGEIRSSGANVLTF
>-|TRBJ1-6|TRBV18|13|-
TGTGCCAGCTCACCAGCGGGCGACTCACCCCTCCACTTT
CASSPAGDSPLHF
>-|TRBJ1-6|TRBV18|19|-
TGTGCCAGCTCAAACAGCCCGACAGGAGCATCGACCTATAATTCACCCCTCCACTTT
CASSNSPTGASTYNSPLHF
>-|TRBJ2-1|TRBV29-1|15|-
TGCAGCGTTGAACACAGGGGAGGAACCTACAATGAGCAGTTCTTC
CSVEHRGGTYNEQFF
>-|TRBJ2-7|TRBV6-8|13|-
TGTGCCAGCAGGGCGACAGGTTCCTACGAGCAGTACTTC
CASRATGSYEQYF
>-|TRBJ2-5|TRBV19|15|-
TGTGCCAGTAGTATTAGTAGCGGTTGGGGGGAGACCCAGTACTTC
CASSISSGWGETQYF
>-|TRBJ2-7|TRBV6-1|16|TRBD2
TGTGCCAGCAGTGAAGCGTGGAGCGGGAGCTCCTACGAGCAGTACTTC
CASSEAWSGSSYEQYF
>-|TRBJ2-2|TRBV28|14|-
TGTGCCAGCACCCAGGCGGGAATCACCGGGGAGCTGTTTTTT
CASTQAGITGELFF
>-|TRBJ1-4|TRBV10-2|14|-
TGCGCCAGCAGTGAGTCCGACAGACAAGAAAAACTGTTTTTT
CASSESDRQEKLFF
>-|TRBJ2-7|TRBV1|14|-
TGCGCCAGCAGCCAAGAAACGGCTAGCTACGAGCAGTACTTC
CASSQETASYEQYF
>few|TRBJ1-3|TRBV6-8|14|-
TGTGCCACCGCATCCCGGGACTCTGGAAACACCATATATTTT
CATASRDSGNTIYF
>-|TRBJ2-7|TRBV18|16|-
TGTGCCAGCTCGCCAAGTGTTCGATCTTCATCGGGCGAGCAGTACTTC
CASSPSVRSSSGEQYF
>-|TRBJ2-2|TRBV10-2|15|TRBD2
TGCGCCAGCAGTGAAACTAGCGAGAACACCGGGGAGCTGTTTTTT
CASSETSENTGELFF